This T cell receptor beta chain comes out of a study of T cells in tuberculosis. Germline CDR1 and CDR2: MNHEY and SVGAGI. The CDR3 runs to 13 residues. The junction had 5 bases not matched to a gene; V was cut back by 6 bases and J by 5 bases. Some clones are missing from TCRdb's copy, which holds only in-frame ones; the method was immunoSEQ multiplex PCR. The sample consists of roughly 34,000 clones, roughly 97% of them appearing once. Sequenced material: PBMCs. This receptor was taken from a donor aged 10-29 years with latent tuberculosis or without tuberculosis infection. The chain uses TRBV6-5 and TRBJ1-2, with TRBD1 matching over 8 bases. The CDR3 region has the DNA TGTGCCAGCAGCCAACAGGGGGGGTATGGCTACACCTTC. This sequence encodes CASSQQGGYGYTF.